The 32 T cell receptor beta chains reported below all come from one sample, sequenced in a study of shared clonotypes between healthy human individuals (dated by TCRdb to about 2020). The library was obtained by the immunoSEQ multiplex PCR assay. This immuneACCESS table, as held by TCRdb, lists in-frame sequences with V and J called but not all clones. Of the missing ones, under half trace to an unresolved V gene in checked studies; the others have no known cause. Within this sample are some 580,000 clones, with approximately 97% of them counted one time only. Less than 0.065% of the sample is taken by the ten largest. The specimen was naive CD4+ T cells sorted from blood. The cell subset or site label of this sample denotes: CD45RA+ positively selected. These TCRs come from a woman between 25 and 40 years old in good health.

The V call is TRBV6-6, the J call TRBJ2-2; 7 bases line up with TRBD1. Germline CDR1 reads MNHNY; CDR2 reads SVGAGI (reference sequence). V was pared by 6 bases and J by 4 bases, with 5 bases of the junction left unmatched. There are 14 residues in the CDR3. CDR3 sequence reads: CASSSTGVTGELFF. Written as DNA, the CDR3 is TGTGCCAGCAGCTCCACAGGGGTCACCGGGGAGCTGTTTTTT.

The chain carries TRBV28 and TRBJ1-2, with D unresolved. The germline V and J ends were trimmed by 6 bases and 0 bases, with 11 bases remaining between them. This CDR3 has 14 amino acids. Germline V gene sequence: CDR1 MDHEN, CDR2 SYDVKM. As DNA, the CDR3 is TGTGCCAGCAGCCCCGCACATACTAACTATGGCTACACCTTC. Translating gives CASSPAHTNYGYTF.

The CDR3: CASSLLTGRNTEAFF. CDR3 bases: TGCGCCAGCAGCTTGTTGACAGGGAGGAACACTGAAGCTTTCTTT. V usage is TRBV5-1 and J usage is TRBJ1-1; 7 nucleotides agree with TRBD1. The V and J ends lost 1 base and 1 base, in that order; junction bases with no gene match: 4. CDR3 length: 15 amino acids. The V gene's germline CDR1 is SGHRS and CDR2 YFSETQ.

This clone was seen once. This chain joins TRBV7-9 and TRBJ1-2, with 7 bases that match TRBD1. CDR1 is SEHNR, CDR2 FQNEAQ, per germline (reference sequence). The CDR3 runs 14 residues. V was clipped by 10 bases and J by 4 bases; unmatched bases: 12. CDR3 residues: CAIGQTGTAYGYTF. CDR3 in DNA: TGTGCCATCGGACAGACCGGGACAGCCTATGGCTACACCTTC.

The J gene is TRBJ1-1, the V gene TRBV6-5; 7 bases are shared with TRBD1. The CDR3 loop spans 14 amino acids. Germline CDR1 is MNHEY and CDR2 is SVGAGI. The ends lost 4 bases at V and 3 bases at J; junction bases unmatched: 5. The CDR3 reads CASSWTGSYTEAFF. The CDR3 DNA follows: TGTGCCAGCAGTTGGACAGGATCGTACACTGAAGCTTTCTTT.

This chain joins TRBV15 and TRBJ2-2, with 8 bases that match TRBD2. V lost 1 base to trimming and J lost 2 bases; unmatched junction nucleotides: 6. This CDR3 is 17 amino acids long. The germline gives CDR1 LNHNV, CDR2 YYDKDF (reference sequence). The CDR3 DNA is TGTGCCACCAGCAGAGGATTTAGCGGGATCAACACCGGGGAGCTGTTTTTT. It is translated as CATSRGFSGINTGELFF.

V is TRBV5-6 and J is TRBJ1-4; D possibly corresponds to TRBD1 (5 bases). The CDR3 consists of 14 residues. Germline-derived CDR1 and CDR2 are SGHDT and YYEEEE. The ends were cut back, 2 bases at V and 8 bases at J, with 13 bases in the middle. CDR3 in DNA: TGTGCCAGCAGCTTCCGGGACGAGGAGGAAAAACTGTTTTTT. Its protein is CASSFRDEEEKLFF.

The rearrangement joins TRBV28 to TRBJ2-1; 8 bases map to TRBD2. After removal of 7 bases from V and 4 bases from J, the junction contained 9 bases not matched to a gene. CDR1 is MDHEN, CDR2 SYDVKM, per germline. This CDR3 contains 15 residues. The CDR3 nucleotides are TGTGCCAGCATAACAAGCGGGAGTCAATACAATGAGCAGTTCTTC. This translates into CASITSGSQYNEQFF.

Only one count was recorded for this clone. CDR3 residues: CAITDVGQGVSPLHF. CDR3 DNA: TGTGCCATCACCGACGTGGGGCAGGGGGTTTCACCCCTCCACTTT. J is TRBJ1-6 and V is TRBV10-3, with 7 nucleotides matching TRBD1. The V gene's germline CDR1 is ENHRY and CDR2 SYGVKD. V lost 7 bases, J lost 9 bases, and 12 bases stayed unmatched. The CDR3 is made up of 15 amino acids.

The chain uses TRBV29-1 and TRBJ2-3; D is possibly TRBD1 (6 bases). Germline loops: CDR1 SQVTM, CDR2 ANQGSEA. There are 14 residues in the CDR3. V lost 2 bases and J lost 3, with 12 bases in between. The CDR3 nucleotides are TGCAGCGTTGAAACAGGGCGCTTTACAGATACGCAGTATTTT. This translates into CSVETGRFTDTQYF.

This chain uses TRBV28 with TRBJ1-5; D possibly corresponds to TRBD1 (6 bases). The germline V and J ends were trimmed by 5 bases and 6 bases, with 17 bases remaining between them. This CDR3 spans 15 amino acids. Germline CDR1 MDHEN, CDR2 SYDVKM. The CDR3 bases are TGTGCCAGCAGTACCTACAGGGATGGGGGTCAGCCCCAGCATTTT. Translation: CASSTYRDGGQPQHF.

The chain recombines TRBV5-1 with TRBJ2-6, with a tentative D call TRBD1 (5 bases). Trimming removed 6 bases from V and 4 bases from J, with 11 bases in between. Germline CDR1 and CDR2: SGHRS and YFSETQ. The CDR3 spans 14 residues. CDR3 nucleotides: TGCGCCAGCACTTCACAGGTGGGGGCCAACGTCCTGACTTTC. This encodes CASTSQVGANVLTF.

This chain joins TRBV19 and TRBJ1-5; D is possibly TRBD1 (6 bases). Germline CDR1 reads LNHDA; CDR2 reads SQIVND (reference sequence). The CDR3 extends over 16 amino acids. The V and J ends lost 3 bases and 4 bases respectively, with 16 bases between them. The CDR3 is CASSISSGALNQPQHF. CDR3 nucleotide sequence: TGTGCCAGTAGTATTTCGTCAGGGGCTTTGAATCAGCCCCAGCATTTT.

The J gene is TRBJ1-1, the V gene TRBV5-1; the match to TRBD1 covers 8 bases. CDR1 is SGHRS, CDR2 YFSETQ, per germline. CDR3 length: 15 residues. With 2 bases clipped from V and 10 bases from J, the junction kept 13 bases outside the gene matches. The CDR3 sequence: CASSFGYLQGEAAFF. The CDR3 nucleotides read TGCGCCAGCAGCTTCGGTTACCTACAGGGGGAGGCAGCTTTCTTT.

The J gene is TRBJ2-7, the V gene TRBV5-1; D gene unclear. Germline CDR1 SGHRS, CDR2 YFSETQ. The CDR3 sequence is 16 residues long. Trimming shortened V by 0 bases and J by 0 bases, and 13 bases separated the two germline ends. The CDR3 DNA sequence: TGCGCCAGCAGCTTGGCGGTACAGAGCTCCTCCTACGAGCAGTACTTC. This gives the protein CASSLAVQSSSYEQYF.

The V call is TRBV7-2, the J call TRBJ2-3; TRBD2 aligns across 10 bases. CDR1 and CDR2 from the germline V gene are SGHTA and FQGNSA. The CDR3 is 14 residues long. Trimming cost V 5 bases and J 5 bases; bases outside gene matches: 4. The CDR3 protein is CASSPGLAVDTQYF. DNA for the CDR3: TGTGCCAGCAGCCCCGGACTAGCGGTAGATACGCAGTATTTT.

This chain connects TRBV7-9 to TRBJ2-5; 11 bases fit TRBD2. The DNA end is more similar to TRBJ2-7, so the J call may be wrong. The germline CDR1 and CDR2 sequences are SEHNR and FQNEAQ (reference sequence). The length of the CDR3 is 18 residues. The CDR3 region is CASSSQGKWTSGSYEQYF. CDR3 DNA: TGTGCCAGCAGCTCCCAAGGAAAGTGGACTAGCGGGTCCTACGAGCAGTACTTC.

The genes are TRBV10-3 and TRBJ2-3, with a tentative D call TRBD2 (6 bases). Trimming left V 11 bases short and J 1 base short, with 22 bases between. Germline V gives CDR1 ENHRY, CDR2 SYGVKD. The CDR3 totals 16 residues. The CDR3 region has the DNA TGTGCCGTAGGAAGTGCTTCGGAGGGTGGCACAGATACGCAGTATTTT. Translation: CAVGSASEGGTDTQYF.

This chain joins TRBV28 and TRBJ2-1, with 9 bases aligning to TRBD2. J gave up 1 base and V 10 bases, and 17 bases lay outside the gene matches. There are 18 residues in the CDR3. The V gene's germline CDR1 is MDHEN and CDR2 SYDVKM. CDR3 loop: CATGPVLLAGQSYNEQFF. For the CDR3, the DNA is TGTGCCACCGGACCTGTTCTACTAGCGGGCCAATCCTACAATGAGCAGTTCTTC.

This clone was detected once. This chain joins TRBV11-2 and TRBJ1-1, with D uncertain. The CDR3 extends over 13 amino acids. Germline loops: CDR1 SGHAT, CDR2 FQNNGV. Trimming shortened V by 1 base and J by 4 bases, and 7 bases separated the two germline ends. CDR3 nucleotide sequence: TGTGCCAGCAGCTTAGCGGATATCACTGAAGCTTTCTTT. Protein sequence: CASSLADITEAFF.

CDR3 sequence reads: CASSLVAAAGTGELFF. The CDR3 bases are TGCGCCAGCAGCTTGGTAGCGGCCGCGGGGACCGGGGAGCTGTTTTTT. The chain recombines TRBV5-1 with TRBJ2-2; D is possibly TRBD2 (6 bases). The CDR3 runs to 16 residues. Per the germline V gene, CDR1 is SGHRS and CDR2 is YFSETQ. V gave up 0 bases and J gave up 5 bases, with 14 bases separating them.

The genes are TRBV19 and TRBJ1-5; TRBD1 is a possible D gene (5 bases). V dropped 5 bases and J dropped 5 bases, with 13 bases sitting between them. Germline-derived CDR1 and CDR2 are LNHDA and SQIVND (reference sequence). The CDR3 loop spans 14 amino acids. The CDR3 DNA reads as TGTGCCAGTAGTCTCGACAGAGAAGATCAGCCCCAGCATTTT. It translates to CASSLDREDQPQHF.

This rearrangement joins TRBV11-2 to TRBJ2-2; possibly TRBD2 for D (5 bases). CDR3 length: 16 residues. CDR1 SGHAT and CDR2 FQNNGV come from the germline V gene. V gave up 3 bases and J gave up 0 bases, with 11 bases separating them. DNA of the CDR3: TGTGCCAGCAGCTTCGAAGCGGTCGCGAACACCGGGGAGCTGTTTTTT. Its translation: CASSFEAVANTGELFF.

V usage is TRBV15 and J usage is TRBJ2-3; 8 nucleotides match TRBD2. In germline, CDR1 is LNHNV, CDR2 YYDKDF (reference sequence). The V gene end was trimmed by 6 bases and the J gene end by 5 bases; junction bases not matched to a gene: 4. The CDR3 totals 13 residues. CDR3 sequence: CATRSGSKDTQYF. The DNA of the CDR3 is TGTGCCACCAGGAGCGGGAGTAAAGATACGCAGTATTTT.

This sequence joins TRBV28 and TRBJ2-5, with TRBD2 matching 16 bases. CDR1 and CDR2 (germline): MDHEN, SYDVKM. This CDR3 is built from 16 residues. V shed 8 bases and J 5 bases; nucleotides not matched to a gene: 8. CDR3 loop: CASSGTSGRARETQYF. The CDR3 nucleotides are TGTGCCAGCTCCGGGACTAGCGGGAGGGCCCGGGAGACCCAGTACTTC. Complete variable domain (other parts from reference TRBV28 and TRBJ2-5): DVKVTQSSRYLVKRTGEKVFLECVQDMDHENMFWYRQDPGLGLRLIYFSYDVKMKEKGDIPEGYSVSREKKERFSLILESASTNQTSMYLCASSGTSGRARETQYFGPGTRLLVL.

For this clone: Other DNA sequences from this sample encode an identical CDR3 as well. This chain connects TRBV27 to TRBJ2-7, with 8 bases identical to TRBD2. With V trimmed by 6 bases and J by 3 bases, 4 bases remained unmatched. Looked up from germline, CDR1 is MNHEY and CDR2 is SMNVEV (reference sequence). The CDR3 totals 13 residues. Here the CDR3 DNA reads TGTGCCAGCAGCTTAAGCGGGAGCTACGAGCAGTACTTC. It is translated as CASSLSGSYEQYF.

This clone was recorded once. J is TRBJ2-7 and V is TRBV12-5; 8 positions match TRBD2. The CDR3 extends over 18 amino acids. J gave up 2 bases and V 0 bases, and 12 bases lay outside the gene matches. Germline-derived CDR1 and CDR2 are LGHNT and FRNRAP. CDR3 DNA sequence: TGTGCTAGTGGTTTGGTACGGGGGGGGGCTCCCCTTACCTACGAGCAGTACTTC. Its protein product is CASGLVRGGAPLTYEQYF.

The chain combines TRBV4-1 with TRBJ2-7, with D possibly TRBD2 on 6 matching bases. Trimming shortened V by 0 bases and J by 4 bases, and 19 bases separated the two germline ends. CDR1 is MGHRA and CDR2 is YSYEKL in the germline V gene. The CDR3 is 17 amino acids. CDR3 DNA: TGCGCCAGCAGCCAAGATCTCTTAAGACTAGAACCTTACGAGCAGTACTTC. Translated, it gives CASSQDLLRLEPYEQYF.

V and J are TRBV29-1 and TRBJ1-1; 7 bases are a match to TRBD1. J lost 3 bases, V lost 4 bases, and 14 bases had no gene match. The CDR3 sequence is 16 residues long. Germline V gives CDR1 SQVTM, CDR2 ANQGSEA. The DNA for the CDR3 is TGCAGCGTTGTCCCGGGACAGACCCTATCCTACACTGAAGCTTTCTTT. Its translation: CSVVPGQTLSYTEAFF.

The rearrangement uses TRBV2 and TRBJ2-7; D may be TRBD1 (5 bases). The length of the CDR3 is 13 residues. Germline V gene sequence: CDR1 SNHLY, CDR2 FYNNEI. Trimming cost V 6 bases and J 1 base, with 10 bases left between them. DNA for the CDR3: TGTGCCAGCAGCCCGGACATATCCTACGAGCAGTACTTC. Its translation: CASSPDISYEQYF.

The CDR3 DNA reads TGTGCCAGCAGTTACGGGGTGGGGAAGAACACCGGGGAGCTGTTTTTT. It translates to CASSYGVGKNTGELFF. The V gene is TRBV6-5, the J gene TRBJ2-2; D is ambiguous. V was cut by 2 bases and J by 1 base, with 11 bases left in between. This CDR3 spans 16 amino acids. CDR1 and CDR2 from the germline V gene are MNHEY and SVGAGI.

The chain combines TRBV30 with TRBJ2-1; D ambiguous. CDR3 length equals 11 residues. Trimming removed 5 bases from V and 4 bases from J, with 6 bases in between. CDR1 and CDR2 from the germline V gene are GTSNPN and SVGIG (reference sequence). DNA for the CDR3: TGTGCCTGGGGAAAATACAATGAGCAGTTCTTC. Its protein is CAWGKYNEQFF. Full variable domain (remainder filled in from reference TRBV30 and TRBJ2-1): SQTIHQWPATLVQPVGSPLSLECTVEGTSNPNLYWYRQAAGRGLQLLFYSVGIGQISSEVPQNLSASRPQDRQFILSSKKLLLSDSGFYLCAWGKYNEQFFGPGTRLTVL.